This T cell receptor (beta chain) is drawn from a study of Ad26.COV2.S vaccination and SARS-CoV-2 variants. Findings and limits, study-wide: TCR breadth and depth analyses may have underestimated total T cell responses.

Worth noting for this clone: Its specificity is not known.

V shed 2 bases, J shed 3 bases, and the junction held 5 bases outside the gene matches. CDR3 length equals 16 residues. Per germline, CDR1 LGHDT and CDR2 YNNKEL (reference sequence). Sample treatment: around 19 received Ad26.COV2.S at low or high dose, single or two shots; roughly five received placebo; per-sample allocation not given. The samples were gathered on day 63 after the first injection of vaccine or placebo. Here immunoSEQ multiplex PCR was the method, and the copy in TCRdb shows in-frame clones only, minus some. Of hundreds of thousands of clones in the sample, 87% were seen once. The sequences come from peripheral blood, collected in a trial of Ad26.COV2.S vaccine versus placebo. The J gene is TRBJ1-3, the V gene TRBV3-1 (or the pseudogene TRBV3-2); 9 nucleotides align to TRBD1. The receptor comes from a person between 18 and 59 years old who received the Ad26.COV2.S COVID-19 vaccine or a placebo. The CDR3 bases are TGTGCCAGCAGCCAACGACAGGGGGTGGTTGGAAACACCATATATTTT. The encoded protein is CASSQRQGVVGNTIYF.